A single sample gave rise to the 30 T cell receptor beta chains below, sequenced in a study of pediatric ulcerative colitis. During colonoscopy, one to two rectal pinch biopsies were collected. TCRdb's copy holds only in-frame clones and misses some; the assay was immunoSEQ multiplex PCR. The table lists 40,000 to 55,000 clones, about four fifths of them singletons. Sequences were obtained from gut tissue. These receptors were taken from a girl between 10 and 17 years old with moderate ulcerative colitis.

J is TRBJ1-1 and V is TRBV5-4; 7 bases align to TRBD1. There are 15 residues in the CDR3. Looked up from germline, CDR1 is SGHNT and CDR2 is YYREEE (reference sequence). V shed 4 bases and J 4 bases; nucleotides not matched to a gene: 10. The CDR3 nucleotides are TGTGCCAGCAGCGTCCGACAGGGATGGGGCACTGAAGCTTTCTTT. The encoded protein is CASSVRQGWGTEAFF.

This chain connects TRBV28 to TRBJ2-1, with 9 bases aligning to TRBD1. CDR1 and CDR2 from the germline V gene are MDHEN and SYDVKM. The CDR3 totals 15 residues. With V trimmed by 8 bases and J by 5 bases, 10 bases remained unmatched. The CDR3 bases are TGTGCCAGCTCGGTAGCCGGGACAGGGAACAATGAGCAGTTCTTC. This codes for CASSVAGTGNNEQFF.

The rearrangement joins TRBV7-2 to TRBJ1-1; D remains unclear. The CDR3 consists of 14 residues. Germline assignment: CDR1 SGHTA and CDR2 FQGNSA. V was trimmed by 5 bases and J by 1 base, leaving 11 bases between them. Here the CDR3 reads CASSRSAWNTEAFF. In DNA, the CDR3 is TGTGCCAGCAGCCGAAGCGCGTGGAACACTGAAGCTTTCTTT.

CDR3 in DNA: TGTGCCAGCAGGACAGGGGTTACCGGGGAGCTGTTTTTT. Protein: CASRTGVTGELFF. The J gene is TRBJ2-2, the V gene TRBV2; 8 bases are a match to TRBD1. Germline V CDR1 and CDR2: SNHLY, FYNNEI. The CDR3 has 13 residues. With V trimmed by 6 bases and J by 5 bases, 2 bases remained unmatched. Full variable domain (remainder filled in from reference TRBV2 and TRBJ2-2): EPEVTQTPSHQVTQMGQEVILRCVPISNHLYFYWYRQILGQKVEFLVSFYNNEISEKSEIFDDQFSVERPDGSNFTLKIRSTKLEDSAMYFCASRTGVTGELFFGEGSRLTVL.

This chain links TRBV6-1 with TRBJ1-1; D not resolved. The CDR3 runs to 15 residues. The germline CDR1 and CDR2 sequences are MNHNS and SASEGT. Trimming pared 2 bases from V and 3 bases from J, leaving 13 bases between. The CDR3 DNA reads as TGTGCCAGCAGTGAATCCGCACGATGGCACACTGAAGCTTTCTTT. Translated: CASSESARWHTEAFF.

V and J are TRBV5-4 and TRBJ1-1, with TRBD1 matching over 8 bases. The CDR3 length is 16 residues. Germline CDR1 SGHNT, CDR2 YYREEE (reference sequence). Trimming cost V 2 bases and J 0 bases; bases outside gene matches: 6. CDR3 protein: CASSFGTGLLNTEAFF. CDR3 nucleotides: TGTGCCAGCAGCTTCGGGACAGGCTTACTGAACACTGAAGCTTTCTTT.

This clone appeared a single time. This chain connects TRBV28 to TRBJ2-7, with 8 bases fitting TRBD2. Germline V CDR1 and CDR2: MDHEN, SYDVKM. The junction had 2 bases not matched to a gene; V was cut back by 2 bases and J by 2 bases. This CDR3 has 14 residues. As DNA, the CDR3 is TGTGCCAGCAGTTTAACGGGGGGGGCCTACGAGCAGTACTTC. It specifies CASSLTGGAYEQYF. The whole variable domain, remainder taken from reference TRBV28 and TRBJ2-7, is DVKVTQSSRYLVKRTGEKVFLECVQDMDHENMFWYRQDPGLGLRLIYFSYDVKMKEKGDIPEGYSVSREKKERFSLILESASTNQTSMYLCASSLTGGAYEQYFGPGTRLTVT.

This clone showed up just a few times. The V gene is TRBV19, the J gene TRBJ1-2; TRBD1 agrees at 11 bases. Trimming removed 6 bases from V and 6 bases from J; junction bases left unmatched: 6. This CDR3 comprises 14 residues. Looked up from germline, CDR1 is LNHDA and CDR2 is SQIVND (reference sequence). This chain's CDR3 is CASSATGQGDGYTF. In DNA, the CDR3 is TGTGCCAGTAGCGCGACGGGACAGGGGGATGGCTACACCTTC.

CDR3 coding DNA: TGTGCCAGCAGTGGCAAGGCGGAGGGGTTCTCAATCAGGTTCTACGAGCAGTACTTC. It is translated as CASSGKAEGFSIRFYEQYF. The chain combines TRBV6-1 with TRBJ2-7, with a weak D call TRBD2 (6 bases). The V and J ends lost 4 bases and 3 bases respectively, with 28 bases between them. Germline loops: CDR1 MNHNS, CDR2 SASEGT. The CDR3 sequence is 19 residues long.

J is TRBJ2-3 and V is TRBV19; D unresolved. The CDR3 length is 15 residues. Germline V CDR1 and CDR2: LNHDA, SQIVND (reference sequence). The germline V and J ends were trimmed by 5 bases and 6 bases, with 18 bases remaining between them. The DNA of the CDR3 is TGTGCCAGTAGTCCAGACAAAAGGCTCACGGATACGCAGTATTTT. Residues: CASSPDKRLTDTQYF.

This clone was detected only once. The rearrangement uses TRBV15 and TRBJ2-7; TRBD2 matches 9 bases. CDR1 and CDR2 from the germline V gene are LNHNV and YYDKDF (reference sequence). This CDR3 has 15 amino acids. Trimming at V came to 2 bases and at J to 2 bases, leaving 4 bases not matched to a gene. This chain's CDR3 is CATSRLAGLTYEQYF. The CDR3 DNA follows: TGTGCCACCAGCAGACTAGCGGGGCTGACCTACGAGCAGTACTTC.

V usage is TRBV6-5 and J usage is TRBJ2-5; 8 bases fit TRBD2. This CDR3 is 15 amino acids long. Per germline, CDR1 MNHEY and CDR2 SVGAGI. With V trimmed by 1 base and J by 5 bases, 6 bases remained unmatched. DNA of the CDR3: TGTGCCAGCAGTTACTGGCGGGGGGCTGGGGAGACCCAGTACTTC. This codes for CASSYWRGAGETQYF.

On this clone: The sample contains more than one DNA sequence encoding this CDR3. The chain carries TRBV27 and TRBJ1-2; TRBD1 is a possible D gene (6 bases). This CDR3 has 13 residues. V dropped 2 bases and J dropped 2 bases, with 6 bases sitting between them. In germline, CDR1 is MNHEY, CDR2 SMNVEV (reference sequence). The CDR3 loop is CASSLQGNYGYTF. DNA for the CDR3: TGTGCCAGCAGTTTACAGGGGAACTATGGCTACACCTTC.

The genes are TRBV9 and TRBJ2-5; 9 bases map to TRBD1. The CDR3 runs 15 residues. Germline CDR1 SGDLS, CDR2 YYNGEE. With V trimmed by 3 bases and J by 0 bases, 3 bases remained unmatched. The CDR3 sequence: CASSEGTGNQETQYF. CDR3 nucleotides: TGTGCCAGCAGCGAGGGGACAGGGAACCAAGAGACCCAGTACTTC. Combining the CDR3 with reference TRBV9 and TRBJ2-5 gives the whole variable domain DSGVTQTPKHLITATGQRVTLRCSPRSGDLSVYWYQQSLDQGLQFLIQYYNGEERAKGNILERFSAQQFPDLHSELNLSSLELGDSALYFCASSEGTGNQETQYFGPGTRLLVL.

The chain employs TRBV2 and TRBJ1-5; TRBD1 aligns across 10 bases. V gave up 2 bases and J gave up 6 bases; unmatched junction bases: 4. This CDR3 comprises 15 residues. Per germline, CDR1 SNHLY and CDR2 FYNNEI. CDR3 bases: TGTGCCAGCAGTGAAAAAAGGGACAGGGGTCAGCCCCAGCATTTT. It specifies CASSEKRDRGQPQHF.

This clone was found once. V and J are TRBV4-1 and TRBJ1-4, with D unclear. The germline CDR1 and CDR2 sequences are MGHRA and YSYEKL. The CDR3 totals 17 residues. Trimming stripped 0 bases from V and 0 bases from J, with 11 bases between. As DNA, the CDR3 is TGCGCCAGCAGCCAAGATAACGTCGATGCAACTAATGAAAAACTGTTTTTT. Translated, it gives CASSQDNVDATNEKLFF.

The chain recombines TRBV15 with TRBJ2-3; D is undetermined. Germline lookup yields CDR1 LNHNV and CDR2 YYDKDF (reference sequence). The CDR3 has 12 amino acids. V lost 0 bases, J lost 6 bases, and 4 bases lay in between. As DNA, the CDR3 is TGTGCCACCAGCAGAGATAGGGATACGCAGTATTTT. It is translated as CATSRDRDTQYF.

The chain has TRBV19 and TRBJ2-7, with TRBD2 matching over 8 bases. CDR3 length: 14 residues. J was trimmed by 7 bases and V by 9 bases; bases with no gene match: 14. CDR1 is LNHDA, CDR2 SQIVND, per germline (reference sequence). In nucleotides, the CDR3 is TGTGCCAGCTGCGTATCCGGGACTAGTAGGGAGCAGTACTTC. Its protein product is CASCVSGTSREQYF.

This clone was detected only once. The chain employs TRBV5-6 and TRBJ2-1; 8 bases agree with TRBD1. Germline V gene lookup returns CDR1 SGHDT and CDR2 YYEEEE. V dropped 3 bases and J dropped 3; count of bases not matched to a gene: 5. The CDR3 is 15 residues long. The CDR3 DNA sequence: TGTGCCAGCAGCTCACTACAGGGGGGCTACAATGAGCAGTTCTTC. Encoded protein: CASSSLQGGYNEQFF.

This chain uses TRBV10-3 with TRBJ2-7; TRBD2 matches 14 bases. Germline loops: CDR1 ENHRY, CDR2 SYGVKD. This CDR3 has 13 residues. The DNA of the CDR3 is TGTGCGGGGGGGACTAGCGGGAGCCACGAGCAGTACTTC. Translation: CAGGTSGSHEQYF.

This clone has a handful of counts. The V call is TRBV15, the J call TRBJ2-7, with D uncertain. Germline V CDR1 and CDR2: LNHNV, YYDKDF (reference sequence). Between the trimmed V and J ends, which lost 0 bases and 5 bases, there was a span of 14 bases. This CDR3 comprises 15 residues. The CDR3 spells CATSREWASTHEQYF. The CDR3 nucleotides are TGTGCCACCAGCAGAGAATGGGCCAGCACCCACGAGCAGTACTTC.

V is TRBV7-8 and J is TRBJ2-1; TRBD1 agrees at 8 bases. V lost 2 bases to trimming and J lost 0 bases; unmatched junction nucleotides: 18. CDR1 and CDR2 from the germline V gene are SGHVS and FQNEAQ. The CDR3 covers 21 residues. The chain's CDR3 is CASSLRWSFAGTGSSYNEQFF. CDR3 bases: TGTGCCAGCAGCTTAAGATGGTCGTTCGCCGGGACAGGTAGCTCCTACAATGAGCAGTTCTTC.

This clone was found once. This chain connects TRBV7-2 to TRBJ2-1; TRBD2 matches at 8 bases. The CDR3 is 15 residues long. Germline CDR1 reads SGHTA; CDR2 reads FQGNSA. Trimming removed 4 bases from V and 4 bases from J; junction bases left unmatched: 6. CDR3 loop: CASSSTSGQYNEQFF. CDR3 in DNA: TGTGCCAGCAGCTCAACTAGCGGCCAATACAATGAGCAGTTCTTC.

The V gene is TRBV18, the J gene TRBJ2-3; D not resolved. CDR3 length: 15 amino acids. V gave up 2 bases and J gave up 3 bases, with 12 bases separating them. Germline CDR1 is KGHSH and CDR2 is LQKENI. CDR3 amino acids: CASSPTSKITDTQYF. The CDR3, as DNA: TGTGCCAGCTCACCAACCAGCAAGATTACAGATACGCAGTATTTT.

V is TRBV11-2 and J is TRBJ1-5; D unresolved. Germline lookup yields CDR1 SGHAT and CDR2 FQNNGV. This CDR3 has 18 residues. V lost 3 bases, J lost 1 base, and 19 bases lay in between. CDR3 in DNA: TGTGCCAGCAGCTTTGATAGCTCCCTGGGCAGCAGCAATCAGCCCCAGCATTTT. This sequence encodes CASSFDSSLGSSNQPQHF.

The chain carries TRBV7-2 and TRBJ2-7, with D possibly matching TRBD1 (6 bases). This CDR3 comprises 12 residues. V was shortened by 5 bases and J by 5 bases, with 10 bases between the two germline ends. The germline gives CDR1 SGHTA, CDR2 FQGNSA. CDR3 in amino acids: CASSTWTDEQYF. The CDR3 DNA follows: TGTGCCAGCAGCACCTGGACAGACGAGCAGTACTTC.

This rearrangement joins TRBV19 to TRBJ2-7; 10 bases match TRBD2. The CDR3 contains 15 residues. V was clipped by 3 bases and J by 2 bases; unmatched bases: 4. The germline V gene has CDR1 LNHDA and CDR2 SQIVND (reference sequence). The CDR3 loop is CASSIPGTSAYEQYF. In DNA form, the CDR3 reads TGTGCCAGTAGTATTCCCGGGACTAGCGCCTACGAGCAGTACTTC.

This chain uses TRBV5-1 with TRBJ2-1; D is unclear. The CDR3 loop spans 14 amino acids. Germline V lookup: CDR1 SGHRS, CDR2 YFSETQ. Trimming pared 3 bases from V and 9 bases from J, leaving 16 bases between. The DNA of the CDR3 is TGCGCCAGCAGCTATCTGGGTGGTAGAAGTGAGCAGTTCTTC. This translates into CASSYLGGRSEQFF.

The V gene is TRBV28, the J gene TRBJ1-1, with D tentatively TRBD1 (6 bases). Germline CDR1 MDHEN, CDR2 SYDVKM. This CDR3 region has 13 residues. V was cut by 4 bases and J by 5 bases, with 11 bases left in between. CDR3 region: CASSYRVETEAFF. The CDR3 bases are TGTGCCAGCAGTTACAGGGTTGAGACTGAAGCTTTCTTT.

The rearrangement links TRBV2 to TRBJ1-2; D is unclear. CDR1 and CDR2 from the germline V gene are SNHLY and FYNNEI. The ends were cut back, 7 bases at V and 6 bases at J, with 9 bases in the middle. The CDR3 is made up of 11 amino acids. The CDR3 DNA reads as TGTGCCAGCACTCGGGGAGATGGCTACACCTTC. Its translation: CASTRGDGYTF.